The rows below give T cell receptor beta chains drawn from one sample of a study of cytomegalovirus exposure and HLA in healthy donors. Assay used: immunoSEQ multiplex PCR; TCRdb lists only in-frame clones, some missing. Of some 270,000 clones in the sample, about four fifths were seen once. Input material: PBMCs. The receptors shown here come from a girl aged 2-9 years in good health and CMV-seronegative. Both conserved end residues are part of each CDR3. Each record gives: V gene, clone size, J gene, D gene, CDR3 protein, CDR3 DNA. The D gene is left open where the match is weak. The size of a clone is reported for some rows only, either as once, few or many, or as a class for expanded clones.

v_call: TRBV2; clone_size: few; j_call: TRBJ2-7; d_call: NA; cdr3_aa: CASSDVGAAVQYF; cdr3_nt: TGTGCCAGCAGTGATGTAGGGGCCGCCGTGCAGTACTTC
v_call: TRBV7-2; clone_size: NA; j_call: TRBJ2-7; d_call: TRBD2; cdr3_aa: CASSSLGLAGGLRYEQYF; cdr3_nt: TGTGCCAGCAGCTCCCTGGGACTAGCGGGGGGTCTTCGCTACGAGCAGTACTTC
v_call: TRBV4-1; clone_size: NA; j_call: TRBJ1-2; d_call: TRBD1; cdr3_aa: CASSIRDRGNVHLGHTF; cdr3_nt: TGCGCCAGCAGCATACGGGACAGGGGTAATGTTCACCTTGGCCACACCTTC
v_call: TRBV5-6; clone_size: NA; j_call: TRBJ2-7; d_call: TRBD1; cdr3_aa: CASSSGDRMREQYF; cdr3_nt: TGTGCCAGCAGCTCCGGGGACAGGATGAGGGAGCAGTACTTC
v_call: TRBV27; clone_size: NA; j_call: TRBJ1-2; d_call: NA; cdr3_aa: CAKYLNYGYTF; cdr3_nt: TGTGCCAAATATCTGAACTATGGCTACACCTTC
v_call: TRBV2; clone_size: NA; j_call: TRBJ2-7; d_call: TRBD1; cdr3_aa: CASSGDRADEQYF; cdr3_nt: TGTGCCAGCAGTGGGGACAGGGCTGACGAGCAGTACTTC
v_call: TRBV5-8; clone_size: NA; j_call: TRBJ2-7; d_call: TRBD1; cdr3_aa: CASALTGAESYEQYF; cdr3_nt: TGTGCCAGCGCCTTGACAGGGGCTGAGTCCTACGAGCAGTACTTC
v_call: TRBV5-1; clone_size: NA; j_call: TRBJ1-1; d_call: TRBD1; cdr3_aa: CASSYGTGGANTEAFF; cdr3_nt: TGCGCCAGCAGCTATGGGACAGGGGGCGCGAACACTGAAGCTTTCTTT
v_call: TRBV7-3; clone_size: NA; j_call: TRBJ2-3; d_call: NA; cdr3_aa: CASSLKGTVTDTQYF; cdr3_nt: TGTGCCAGCAGCTTAAAGGGGACTGTCACAGATACGCAGTATTTT
v_call: TRBV4-1; clone_size: NA; j_call: TRBJ2-1; d_call: NA; cdr3_aa: CASSQFAGRDEQFF; cdr3_nt: TGCGCCAGCAGCCAATTCGCCGGTCGGGATGAGCAGTTCTTC
v_call: TRBV30; clone_size: NA; j_call: TRBJ1-5; d_call: TRBD1; cdr3_aa: CAWSVPGGFNQPQHF; cdr3_nt: TGTGCCTGGAGTGTACCAGGGGGTTTCAATCAGCCCCAGCATTTT
v_call: TRBV28; clone_size: NA; j_call: TRBJ1-4; d_call: NA; cdr3_aa: CASSSSRVANEKLFF; cdr3_nt: TGTGCCAGCAGTTCCAGCCGGGTGGCTAATGAAAAACTGTTTTTT
v_call: TRBV25-1; clone_size: NA; j_call: TRBJ2-1; d_call: NA; cdr3_aa: CASSVPGYPSYNEQFF; cdr3_nt: TGTGCCAGCAGTGTGCCGGGTTACCCCTCCTACAATGAGCAGTTCTTC
v_call: TRBV6-6; clone_size: NA; j_call: TRBJ2-3; d_call: NA; cdr3_aa: CASSYATDSTDTQYF; cdr3_nt: TGTGCCAGCAGTTACGCGACAGATAGCACAGATACGCAGTATTTT
v_call: TRBV13; clone_size: NA; j_call: TRBJ2-7; d_call: NA; cdr3_aa: CASSLGGGVSYEQYF; cdr3_nt: TGTGCCAGCAGCTTGGGCGGGGGCGTCTCCTACGAGCAGTACTTC
v_call: TRBV5-1; clone_size: NA; j_call: TRBJ2-7; d_call: TRBD2; cdr3_aa: CASSLVLAGSSYEQYF; cdr3_nt: TGCGCCAGCAGCTTGGTCCTAGCGGGGAGCTCCTACGAGCAGTACTTC
v_call: TRBV5-1; clone_size: NA; j_call: TRBJ2-1; d_call: TRBD2; cdr3_aa: CASSSGGWGSYNEQFF; cdr3_nt: TGCGCCAGCAGCTCGGGGGGATGGGGTTCATACAATGAGCAGTTCTTC
v_call: TRBV5-1; clone_size: few; j_call: TRBJ1-6; d_call: NA; cdr3_aa: CASSLEQGNNSPLHF; cdr3_nt: TGCGCCAGCAGCTTGGAACAGGGTAACAATTCACCCCTCCACTTT
v_call: TRBV6-5; clone_size: NA; j_call: TRBJ1-3; d_call: NA; cdr3_aa: CASSDRINSGNTIYF; cdr3_nt: TGTGCCAGCAGCGACAGGATTAATTCTGGAAACACCATATATTTT
v_call: TRBV9; clone_size: once; j_call: TRBJ1-2; d_call: TRBD1; cdr3_aa: CASSPRDRGNYGYTF; cdr3_nt: TGTGCCAGCAGCCCTCGAGACAGGGGTAACTATGGCTACACCTTC
v_call: TRBV15; clone_size: NA; j_call: TRBJ2-1; d_call: TRBD2; cdr3_aa: CATTSGRADNEQFF; cdr3_nt: TGTGCCACCACCTCCGGGAGGGCAGACAATGAGCAGTTCTTC
v_call: TRBV5-8; clone_size: NA; j_call: TRBJ2-1; d_call: TRBD1; cdr3_aa: CAIVGLTGVPNEQFF; cdr3_nt: TGTGCCATAGTCGGCTTGACAGGGGTCCCGAATGAGCAGTTCTTC
v_call: TRBV19; clone_size: NA; j_call: TRBJ2-4; d_call: NA; cdr3_aa: CASSAQGGNIQYF; cdr3_nt: TGTGCCAGTAGTGCCCAGGGGGGCAACATTCAGTACTTC
v_call: TRBV29-1; clone_size: NA; j_call: TRBJ2-1; d_call: NA; cdr3_aa: CSGIGTYYNEQFF; cdr3_nt: TGCAGCGGGATAGGGACATATTACAATGAGCAGTTCTTC
v_call: TRBV18; clone_size: NA; j_call: TRBJ1-6; d_call: NA; cdr3_aa: CASSRGDLGNSPLHF; cdr3_nt: TGTGCCAGCTCACGGGGGGACCTTGGGAATTCACCCCTCCACTTT
v_call: TRBV14; clone_size: NA; j_call: TRBJ1-4; d_call: TRBD1; cdr3_aa: CASSQRAGGVKKLFF; cdr3_nt: TGTGCCAGCAGCCAACGGGCAGGGGGCGTGAAAAAACTGTTTTTT
v_call: TRBV18; clone_size: few; j_call: TRBJ1-6; d_call: NA; cdr3_aa: CASSNTPDNSPLHF; cdr3_nt: TGTGCCAGCTCAAATACGCCGGATAATTCACCCCTCCACTTT
v_call: TRBV27; clone_size: NA; j_call: TRBJ1-1; d_call: NA; cdr3_aa: CASSTLQGRDTEAFF; cdr3_nt: TGTGCCAGCAGCACCTTACAGGGTCGGGACACTGAAGCTTTCTTT
v_call: TRBV29-1; clone_size: few; j_call: TRBJ2-3; d_call: NA; cdr3_aa: CSAAEGVYQSDTQYF; cdr3_nt: TGCAGCGCCGCGGAGGGTGTTTACCAATCCGATACGCAGTATTTT
v_call: TRBV5-1; clone_size: NA; j_call: TRBJ2-1; d_call: NA; cdr3_aa: CASSPGGGSWIEQFF; cdr3_nt: TGCGCCAGCAGCCCGGGTGGGGGGTCCTGGATTGAGCAGTTCTTC
v_call: TRBV6-5; clone_size: NA; j_call: TRBJ2-5; d_call: TRBD1; cdr3_aa: CASRRTGTDRETQYF; cdr3_nt: TGTGCCAGCAGAAGGACAGGGACCGACCGAGAGACCCAGTACTTC
v_call: TRBV23-1; clone_size: NA; j_call: TRBJ1-5; d_call: NA; cdr3_aa: CASSQPSGGAGYSNQPQHF; cdr3_nt: TGCGCCAGCAGTCAGCCCTCGGGGGGGGCGGGCTATAGCAATCAGCCCCAGCATTTT
v_call: TRBV9; clone_size: NA; j_call: TRBJ1-1; d_call: TRBD1; cdr3_aa: CASSARDRAGTEAFF; cdr3_nt: TGTGCCAGCAGTGCACGTGACAGGGCCGGCACTGAAGCTTTCTTT
v_call: TRBV28; clone_size: NA; j_call: TRBJ2-1; d_call: TRBD2; cdr3_aa: CASSFGAGGGFF; cdr3_nt: TGTGCCAGCAGTTTTGGAGCGGGAGGTGGGTTCTTC
v_call: TRBV5-6; clone_size: NA; j_call: TRBJ2-1; d_call: TRBD2; cdr3_aa: CASSLLAGGLYNEQFF; cdr3_nt: TGTGCCAGCAGCCTTTTAGCGGGGGGATTGTACAATGAGCAGTTCTTC
v_call: TRBV4-1; clone_size: NA; j_call: TRBJ1-5; d_call: TRBD1; cdr3_aa: CASSQLGQGENQPQHF; cdr3_nt: TGCGCCAGCAGCCAACTTGGACAGGGCGAAAATCAGCCCCAGCATTTT
v_call: TRBV10-3; clone_size: NA; j_call: TRBJ2-1; d_call: NA; cdr3_aa: CAISADPPSVNEQFF; cdr3_nt: TGTGCCATCAGTGCAGACCCGCCTAGCGTAAATGAGCAGTTCTTC
v_call: TRBV18; clone_size: NA; j_call: TRBJ2-6; d_call: NA; cdr3_aa: CASSLLLVSSGANVLTF; cdr3_nt: TGTGCCAGCTCTTTACTACTCGTCTCCTCTGGGGCCAACGTCCTGACTTTC
v_call: TRBV7-9; clone_size: NA; j_call: TRBJ2-7; d_call: TRBD1; cdr3_aa: CASSLKPGTGGYEQYF; cdr3_nt: TGTGCCAGCAGCTTAAAACCCGGGACAGGGGGTTACGAGCAGTACTTC
v_call: TRBV6-1; clone_size: NA; j_call: TRBJ2-7; d_call: NA; cdr3_aa: CASSDLAGFYEQYF; cdr3_nt: TGTGCCAGCAGTGATCTTGCGGGATTCTACGAGCAGTACTTC
v_call: TRBV28; clone_size: NA; j_call: TRBJ1-3; d_call: NA; cdr3_aa: CASSPSGGERNTIYF; cdr3_nt: TGTGCCAGCAGTCCCAGCGGGGGGGAAAGAAACACCATATATTTT
v_call: TRBV5-6; clone_size: NA; j_call: TRBJ2-5; d_call: TRBD2; cdr3_aa: CATGLGGLAAVTQYF; cdr3_nt: TGTGCCACCGGCCTTGGTGGACTAGCGGCAGTGACCCAGTACTTC
v_call: TRBV4-2; clone_size: NA; j_call: TRBJ2-1; d_call: TRBD1; cdr3_aa: CASSLIPGQDSSYNEQFF; cdr3_nt: TGTGCCAGCAGCCTGATCCCGGGACAGGATAGCTCCTACAATGAGCAGTTCTTC
v_call: TRBV27; clone_size: NA; j_call: TRBJ2-2; d_call: NA; cdr3_aa: CASRVVRPNTGELFF; cdr3_nt: TGTGCCAGCCGGGTCGTCAGACCGAACACCGGGGAGCTGTTTTTT
v_call: TRBV28; clone_size: NA; j_call: TRBJ2-5; d_call: NA; cdr3_aa: CASSLMLGRQETQYF; cdr3_nt: TGTGCCAGCAGTTTAATGTTGGGCAGGCAAGAGACCCAGTACTTC
v_call: TRBV4-2; clone_size: NA; j_call: TRBJ1-6; d_call: TRBD1; cdr3_aa: CASSQVPGGSTYNSPLHF; cdr3_nt: TGTGCCAGCAGCCAAGTCCCAGGGGGGTCCACATATAATTCACCCCTCCACTTT
v_call: TRBV7-9; clone_size: NA; j_call: TRBJ1-2; d_call: TRBD1; cdr3_aa: CASSLEGAYGYTF; cdr3_nt: TGTGCCAGCAGCTTGGAGGGGGCTTATGGCTACACCTTC
v_call: TRBV6-5; clone_size: NA; j_call: TRBJ1-6; d_call: TRBD1; cdr3_aa: CASRSRGLGNSPLHF; cdr3_nt: TGTGCCAGCAGGTCCAGGGGGCTCGGGAATTCACCCCTCCACTTT
v_call: TRBV13; clone_size: NA; j_call: TRBJ1-2; d_call: NA; cdr3_aa: CASSFREDYGYTF; cdr3_nt: TGTGCCAGCAGCTTCAGGGAGGACTATGGCTACACCTTC
v_call: TRBV10-2; clone_size: few; j_call: TRBJ1-1; d_call: TRBD1; cdr3_aa: CASSTTPGQGYTEAFF; cdr3_nt: TGCGCCAGCAGTACAACCCCGGGACAGGGATACACTGAAGCTTTCTTT
v_call: TRBV28; clone_size: NA; j_call: TRBJ2-3; d_call: TRBD2; cdr3_aa: CASSVSGGTDTQYF; cdr3_nt: TGTGCCAGCAGCGTTAGCGGGGGCACAGATACGCAGTATTTT
v_call: TRBV10-2; clone_size: few; j_call: TRBJ2-7; d_call: TRBD2; cdr3_aa: CASSERASGSFHEQYF; cdr3_nt: TGCGCCAGCAGCGAGCGGGCTAGCGGGAGCTTTCACGAGCAGTACTTC
v_call: TRBV5-4; clone_size: NA; j_call: TRBJ2-7; d_call: TRBD1; cdr3_aa: CASSLRDRAHEQYF; cdr3_nt: TGTGCCAGCAGCTTAAGGGACAGGGCCCACGAGCAGTACTTC
v_call: TRBV7-9; clone_size: NA; j_call: TRBJ1-1; d_call: TRBD1; cdr3_aa: CASSLGQGMNTEAFF; cdr3_nt: TGTGCCAGCAGTCTGGGACAGGGTATGAACACTGAAGCTTTCTTT
v_call: TRBV6-5; clone_size: NA; j_call: TRBJ2-7; d_call: TRBD2; cdr3_aa: CASSYSGGSVYEQYF; cdr3_nt: TGTGCCAGCAGTTACTCAGGCGGGAGCGTCTACGAGCAGTACTTC
v_call: TRBV6-5; clone_size: NA; j_call: TRBJ2-7; d_call: NA; cdr3_aa: CASSTPAENSYEQYF; cdr3_nt: TGTGCCAGTTCGACCCCGGCGGAAAACTCCTACGAGCAGTACTTC